This entry lists 13 T cell receptor beta chains sequenced from one sample in a study of cytomegalovirus exposure and HLA in healthy donors. Primers included in the PCR were 60 Vbeta and 13 Jbeta primers. Profiled with immunoSEQ multiplex PCR; TCRdb holds only in-frame clones, not every one. The data show about 140,000 clones, about 87% seen once. Sequencing was carried out using PBMCs. Receptor source: a woman between 25 and 40 years old in good health and CMV-seronegative.

The chain has TRBV27 and TRBJ2-1; D is ambiguous. Per the germline V gene, CDR1 is MNHEY and CDR2 is SMNVEV (reference sequence). The germline V and J ends were trimmed by 4 bases and 0 bases, with 7 bases remaining between them. CDR3 length: 14 residues. The CDR3 protein is CASSSLASYNEQFF. CDR3 coding DNA: TGTGCCAGCAGTTCTTTGGCCTCCTACAATGAGCAGTTCTTC.

A word on this clone: The junction shows a germline mismatch at one end, possibly a read error. J is TRBJ1-2 and V is TRBV28; D remains ambiguous. The CDR3 is 12 residues long. The V gene's germline CDR1 is MDHEN and CDR2 SYDVKM. DNA for the CDR3: TGTGCCAGCAGCTTATCCGACTATGGCTACACCTTC. The encoded protein is CASSLSDYGYTF.

The gene calls are TRBV10-3 and TRBJ2-3; 9 bases agree with TRBD2. There are 16 residues in the CDR3. CDR1 ENHRY and CDR2 SYGVKD come from the germline V gene. V trimming: 0 bases; J trimming: 4 bases; junction bases outside the gene matches: 5. The CDR3 DNA sequence: TGTGCCATCAGTGAGTCTGGCGGGGGGGTCGCAGATACGCAGTATTTT. The encoded protein is CAISESGGGVADTQYF.

This clone was counted once. The V call is TRBV4-1, the J call TRBJ2-1, with 8 bases matching TRBD2. This CDR3 has 16 residues. The V and J ends lost 0 bases and 6 bases, in that order; junction bases with no gene match: 7. From germline, CDR1 is MGHRA and CDR2 YSYEKL. In nucleotides, the CDR3 is TGCGCCAGCAGCCAAGAGGGAGCGGGGGCTGGCAATGAGCAGTTCTTC. Amino acids: CASSQEGAGAGNEQFF.

The V and J genes are TRBV6-6 and TRBJ2-2; TRBD1 agrees at 9 bases. Judging by the DNA end, TRBJ1-1 fits better; the J call may be wrong. The CDR3 is made up of 14 amino acids. The germline V gene has CDR1 MNHNY and CDR2 SVGAGI (reference sequence). The CDR3 coding sequence is TGTCGGACGGAACAGGGGGCAATGAGCACTGAAGCTTTCTTT. It is translated as CRTEQGAMSTEAFF.

In DNA, the CDR3 is TGTGCCAGCAGTAACCCAGCGGGGGGGGGAGAGACCCAGTACTTC. Residues: CASSNPAGGGETQYF. This chain joins TRBV6-6 and TRBJ2-5; 10 nucleotides line up with TRBD2. V was clipped by 5 bases and J by 4 bases; unmatched bases: 7. Germline V CDR1 and CDR2: MNHNY, SVGAGI (reference sequence). CDR3 length: 15 amino acids.

The chain combines TRBV7-2 with TRBJ1-2; TRBD1 might be the D (6 bases). Germline CDR1 is SGHTA and CDR2 is FQGNSA. The CDR3 contains 15 residues. With 5 bases removed from V and 0 bases from J, the gap between germline ends came to 13 bases. DNA of the CDR3: TGTGCCAGCAGCACCACCGGGACACCTAACTATGGCTACACCTTC. This codes for CASSTTGTPNYGYTF.

The CDR3 DNA follows: TGTGCCAGCAGTTCCGCAGATTCTCCCTACGAGCAGTACTTC. Translated: CASSSADSPYEQYF. The rearrangement links TRBV27 to TRBJ2-7, with D unclear. Trimming took off 4 bases at V and 2 bases at J, with 12 bases between the two ends. The CDR3 spans 14 residues. The germline V gene encodes CDR1 MNHEY and CDR2 SMNVEV (reference sequence).

The rearrangement uses TRBV5-1 and TRBJ2-1, with TRBD1 as a possible D gene (7 bases). The CDR3 is 14 residues long. With 0 bases removed from V and 9 bases from J, the gap between germline ends came to 13 bases. Germline CDR1 is SGHRS and CDR2 is YFSETQ. The CDR3: CASSLVEQGGEQFF. Here the CDR3 DNA reads TGCGCCAGCAGCTTGGTGGAGCAGGGGGGTGAGCAGTTCTTC.

The chain combines TRBV28 with TRBJ2-7; TRBD2 agrees at 8 bases. CDR3 length: 14 residues. The ends lost 0 bases at V and 4 bases at J; junction bases unmatched: 2. The germline CDR1 and CDR2 sequences are MDHEN and SYDVKM. CDR3 amino acids: CASSLWSGSYEQYF. DNA of the CDR3: TGTGCCAGCAGTTTATGGAGCGGGAGTTACGAGCAGTACTTC.

V gene TRBV15 combines with J gene TRBJ2-5, with a tentative D call TRBD1 (7 bases). Germline CDR1 and CDR2: LNHNV and YYDKDF (reference sequence). This CDR3 is built from 20 residues. Trimming cost V 3 bases and J 1 base, with 27 bases left between them. The CDR3 sequence is CATSRKGAFWDSVTQETQYF. DNA of the CDR3: TGTGCCACCAGCAGGAAGGGGGCTTTTTGGGACTCGGTTACCCAAGAGACCCAGTACTTC.

The rearrangement uses TRBV5-5 and TRBJ1-3; D gene ambiguous. The germline CDR1 and CDR2 sequences are SGHKS and YYEKEE (reference sequence). Between the trimmed V and J ends, which lost 3 bases and 0 bases, there was a span of 10 bases. The CDR3 is 15 residues long. DNA for the CDR3: TGTGCCAGCAGCTCCTTTATTAGCTCTGGAAACACCATATATTTT. This sequence encodes CASSSFISSGNTIYF.

The chain's CDR3 is CASSQAPSGGGDTQYF. In DNA, the CDR3 is TGCGCCAGCAGCCAAGCCCCTAGCGGGGGCGGAGATACGCAGTATTTT. The gene calls are TRBV4-3 and TRBJ2-3; 10 positions match TRBD2. The junction had 6 bases not matched to a gene; V was cut back by 1 base and J by 5 bases. Germline V CDR1 and CDR2: LGHNA, YSLEER. CDR3 length: 16 amino acids.